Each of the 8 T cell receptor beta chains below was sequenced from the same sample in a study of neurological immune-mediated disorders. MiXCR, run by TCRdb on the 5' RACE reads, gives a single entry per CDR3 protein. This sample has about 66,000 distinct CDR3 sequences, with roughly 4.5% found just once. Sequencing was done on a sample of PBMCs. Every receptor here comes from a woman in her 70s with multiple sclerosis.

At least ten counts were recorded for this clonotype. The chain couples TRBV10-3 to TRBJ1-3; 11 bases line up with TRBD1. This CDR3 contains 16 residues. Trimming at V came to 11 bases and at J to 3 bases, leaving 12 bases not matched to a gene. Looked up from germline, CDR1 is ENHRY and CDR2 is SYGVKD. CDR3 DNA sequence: TGTGCCTCAGGACAAGGACAGGGGGCTTTTGGAAACACCATATATTTT. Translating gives CASGQGQGAFGNTIYF.

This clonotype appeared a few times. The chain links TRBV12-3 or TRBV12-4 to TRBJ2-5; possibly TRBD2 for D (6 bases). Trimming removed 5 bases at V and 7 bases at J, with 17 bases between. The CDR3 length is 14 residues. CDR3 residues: CASSPLGGRGTQYF. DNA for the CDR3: TGTGCCAGCAGTCCCCTGGGGGGTCGGGGGACCCAGTACTTC.

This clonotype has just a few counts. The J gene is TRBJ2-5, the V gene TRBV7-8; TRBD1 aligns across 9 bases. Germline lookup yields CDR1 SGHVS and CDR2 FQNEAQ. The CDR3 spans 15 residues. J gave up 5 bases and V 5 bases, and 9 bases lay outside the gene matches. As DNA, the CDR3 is TGTGCCAGCAGCATAAGACAGGGGGTCCCCGAGACCCAGTACTTC. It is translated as CASSIRQGVPETQYF.

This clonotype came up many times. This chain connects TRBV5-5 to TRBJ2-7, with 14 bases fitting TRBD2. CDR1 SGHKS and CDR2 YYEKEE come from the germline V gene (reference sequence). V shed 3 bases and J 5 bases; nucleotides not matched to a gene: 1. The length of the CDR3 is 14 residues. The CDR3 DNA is TGTGCCAGCAGCTCGGGACTAGCGGGAGACGAGCAGTACTTC. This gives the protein CASSSGLAGDEQYF.

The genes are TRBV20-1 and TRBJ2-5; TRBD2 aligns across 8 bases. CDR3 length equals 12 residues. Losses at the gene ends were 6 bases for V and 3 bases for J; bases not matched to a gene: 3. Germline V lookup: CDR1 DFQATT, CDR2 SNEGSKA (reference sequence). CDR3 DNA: TGCAGTGCCGGACTAGCTAAAGAGACCCAGTACTTC. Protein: CSAGLAKETQYF.

The CDR3 loop is CASSFNRGTGELFF. In DNA, the CDR3 is TGTGCCAGCAGTTTCAACAGGGGTACCGGGGAGCTGTTTTTT. This chain uses TRBV12-3 or TRBV12-4 with TRBJ2-2, with 7 bases matching TRBD1. The CDR3 runs to 14 residues. V shed 3 bases and J 5 bases; nucleotides not matched to a gene: 3.

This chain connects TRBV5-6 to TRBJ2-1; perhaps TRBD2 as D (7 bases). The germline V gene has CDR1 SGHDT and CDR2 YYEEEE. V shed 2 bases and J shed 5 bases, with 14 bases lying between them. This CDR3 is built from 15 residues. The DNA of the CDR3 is TGTGCCAGCAGCTTAGGGGGGGTCGGGGACAATGAGCAGTTCTTC. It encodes CASSLGGVGDNEQFF.

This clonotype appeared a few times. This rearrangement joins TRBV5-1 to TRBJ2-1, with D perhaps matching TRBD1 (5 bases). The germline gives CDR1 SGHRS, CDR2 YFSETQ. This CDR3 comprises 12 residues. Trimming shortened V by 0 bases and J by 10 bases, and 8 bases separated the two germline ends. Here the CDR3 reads CASSLGTQEQFF. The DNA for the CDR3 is TGCGCCAGCAGCTTGGGGACACAAGAGCAGTTCTTC.